These 26 T cell receptor beta chains came from one sample sequenced in a study of blood T cell repertoires in COVID-19. Libraries were prepared by immunoSEQ multiplex PCR; TCRdb keeps only in-frame clonotypes and omits some of them. The data hold about 170,000 clones, with 85% to 90% observed a single time. The sequenced sample was peripheral blood. Receptors were obtained from a woman of 80 years or more in a cohort sampled during active or convalescent COVID-19.

This chain uses TRBV15 with TRBJ2-2, with TRBD1 as a possible D gene (5 bases). CDR1 is LNHNV, CDR2 YYDKDF, per germline (reference sequence). The V end was cut by 0 bases, the J end by 5 bases, with 16 bases between. This CDR3 spans 17 amino acids. This chain's CDR3 is CATSRDWRTGSTGELFF. DNA of the CDR3: TGTGCCACCAGCAGAGATTGGAGAACAGGATCGACCGGGGAGCTGTTTTTT.

V gene TRBV15 combines with J gene TRBJ1-1, with D possibly being TRBD1 (6 bases). The CDR3 is 14 residues long. Per the germline V gene, CDR1 is LNHNV and CDR2 is YYDKDF (reference sequence). Trimming took off 5 bases at V and 2 bases at J, with 12 bases between the two ends. In nucleotides, the CDR3 is TGTGCCACCAGCGAGGGGGGGTCCAACACTGAAGCTTTCTTT. Encoded protein: CATSEGGSNTEAFF. The whole variable domain, filled in from reference TRBV15 and TRBJ1-1, reads DAMVIQNPRYQVTQFGKPVTLSCSQTLNHNVMYWYQQKSSQAPKLLFHYYDKDFNNEADTPDNFQSRRPNTSFCFLDIRSPGLGDTAMYLCATSEGGSNTEAFFGQGTRLTVV.

The chain links TRBV6-5 to TRBJ1-6; D call uncertain. Between the trimmed V and J ends, which lost 10 bases and 5 bases, there was a span of 15 bases. This CDR3 spans 14 amino acids. CDR1 and CDR2 from the germline V gene are MNHEY and SVGAGI. In DNA, the CDR3 is TGTGCCACCAAGATCGGACTGGATAATTCACCCCTCCACTTT. This encodes CATKIGLDNSPLHF.

The chain recombines TRBV3-1 (or the pseudogene TRBV3-2) with TRBJ1-2; no definite D call. Trimming shortened V by 4 bases and J by 4 bases, and 10 bases separated the two germline ends. Per the germline V gene, CDR1 is LGHDT and CDR2 is YNNKEL (reference sequence). This CDR3 has 13 residues. The CDR3 spells CASSLEHVYGYTF. As DNA, the CDR3 is TGTGCCAGCAGCCTAGAACACGTCTATGGCTACACCTTC.

V usage is TRBV11-3 and J usage is TRBJ2-5; TRBD1 matches at 7 bases. CDR1 and CDR2 from the germline V gene are SGHNT and YENEEA. The CDR3 runs 13 residues. With V trimmed by 1 base and J by 7 bases, 3 bases remained unmatched. The CDR3 DNA follows: TGTGCCAGCAGCTTAGCCGGGGACAGGACCCAGTACTTC. It yields the protein CASSLAGDRTQYF.

This chain links TRBV10-2 with TRBJ2-1; tentative D call: TRBD1 (5 bases). The CDR3 has 13 residues. V gave up 3 bases and J gave up 8 bases, with 11 bases separating them. Germline values: CDR1 WSHSY, CDR2 SAAADI. This chain's CDR3 is CASSERQGDEQFF. DNA for the CDR3: TGCGCCAGCAGTGAAAGGCAAGGGGATGAGCAGTTCTTC.

The chain links TRBV5-1 to TRBJ2-7; 11 bases align to TRBD1. The CDR3 has 14 residues. The germline V gene has CDR1 SGHRS and CDR2 YFSETQ. With 4 bases clipped from V and 5 bases from J, the junction kept 5 bases outside the gene matches. The CDR3: CASSQGTGGNEQYV. CDR3 DNA: TGCGCCAGCAGCCAAGGGACAGGGGGGAACGAGCAGTACGTC.

The chain couples TRBV5-5 to TRBJ1-2; 7 nucleotides align to TRBD1. After removal of 4 bases from V and 4 bases from J, the junction contained 16 bases not matched to a gene. CDR1 and CDR2 (germline): SGHKS, YYEKEE (reference sequence). The CDR3 covers 17 residues. Here the CDR3 DNA reads TGTGCCAGCAGCGCATATCAACCCGGGACAGCTCTCTATGGCTACACCTTC. Its translation is CASSAYQPGTALYGYTF.

The rearrangement joins TRBV3-1 (or the pseudogene TRBV3-2) to TRBJ1-3; 12 nucleotides match TRBD1. In germline, CDR1 is LGHDT, CDR2 YNNKEL (reference sequence). The CDR3 is 19 residues long. V dropped 3 bases and J dropped 0; count of bases not matched to a gene: 9. CDR3 sequence reads: CASSHPGQGAVNSGNTIYF. The CDR3, as DNA: TGTGCCAGCAGCCATCCGGGACAGGGGGCCGTCAACTCTGGAAACACCATATATTTT.

The chain carries TRBV5-1 and TRBJ2-3; 8 nucleotides align to TRBD1. This CDR3 contains 15 residues. Trimming at V came to 7 bases and at J to 6 bases, leaving 13 bases not matched to a gene. Germline V gene sequence: CDR1 SGHRS, CDR2 YFSETQ. For the CDR3, the DNA is TGCGCCAGCCAAACGGACAGGGTATCGGGGGATACGCAGTATTTT. The encoded protein is CASQTDRVSGDTQYF.

This clone was found once. The chain combines TRBV4-1 with TRBJ1-2, with TRBD1 matching over 8 bases. The CDR3 covers 16 residues. The germline gives CDR1 MGHRA, CDR2 YSYEKL. V dropped 0 bases and J dropped 3; count of bases not matched to a gene: 6. The CDR3 DNA reads as TGCGCCAGCAGCCAAGAAGCAGCGACAGGGGACTATGGCTACACCTTC. Residues: CASSQEAATGDYGYTF.

This clone was detected once. The V gene is TRBV5-1, the J gene TRBJ1-6; TRBD1 agrees at 7 bases. With 6 bases clipped from V and 10 bases from J, the junction kept 7 bases outside the gene matches. Germline CDR1 is SGHRS and CDR2 is YFSETQ. There are 13 residues in the CDR3. The CDR3 region is CASNRQGGSPLHF. The CDR3 coding sequence is TGCGCCAGCAACCGACAGGGTGGGTCACCCCTCCACTTT.

This clone was seen a single time. The CDR3 sequence: CASSVDRNYGYTF. CDR3 bases: TGTGCCAGCAGCGTCGATCGGAACTATGGCTACACCTTC. V and J are TRBV9 and TRBJ1-2; D unresolved. The CDR3 extends over 13 amino acids. V lost 2 bases and J lost 2, with 7 bases in between. Per the germline V gene, CDR1 is SGDLS and CDR2 is YYNGEE.

This clone was detected once. CDR3 bases: TGCGCCAGCAGCTTGGCACAGCCTTACGAGCAGTACTTC. Translation: CASSLAQPYEQYF. This chain uses TRBV5-1 with TRBJ2-7; no firm D call. V gave up 0 bases and J gave up 4 bases, with 8 bases separating them. This CDR3 is 13 amino acids long. Germline loops: CDR1 SGHRS, CDR2 YFSETQ.

V and J are TRBV19 and TRBJ1-1; D unresolved. Looked up from germline, CDR1 is LNHDA and CDR2 is SQIVND (reference sequence). The CDR3 runs to 11 residues. Trimming removed 6 bases from V and 10 bases from J, with 12 bases in between. The CDR3 spells CASRQGRVAFF. The CDR3 nucleotides are TGTGCCAGTAGGCAAGGGAGGGTAGCTTTCTTT.

J is TRBJ1-4 and V is TRBV4-1; 8 bases align to TRBD1. Trimming removed 1 base from V and 11 bases from J; junction bases left unmatched: 12. CDR3 length: 16 residues. The V gene's germline CDR1 is MGHRA and CDR2 YSYEKL. The CDR3 here is CASSQVMAGGVGKLFF. DNA for the CDR3: TGCGCCAGCAGCCAAGTTATGGCAGGGGGCGTCGGGAAACTGTTTTTT.

J is TRBJ1-4 and V is TRBV5-1; 7 nucleotides align to TRBD1. This CDR3 has 15 amino acids. Germline V CDR1 and CDR2: SGHRS, YFSETQ. With V trimmed by 4 bases and J by 8 bases, 11 bases remained unmatched. CDR3 DNA sequence: TGCGCCAGCAGCCGTACAGGGGCCGAGGACGAAAAACTGTTTTTT. Translation: CASSRTGAEDEKLFF.

The chain carries TRBV6-1 and TRBJ2-7, with 10 bases identical to TRBD2. Germline lookup yields CDR1 MNHNS and CDR2 SASEGT. The CDR3 runs 16 residues. Trimming cost V 4 bases and J 2 bases; bases outside gene matches: 8. CDR3 in DNA: TGTGCCAGCAGTGGACTCCTAGCGGGAGTTCCCTACGAGCAGTACGTC. It encodes CASSGLLAGVPYEQYV.

This clone was counted only a few times. The chain uses TRBV20-1 and TRBJ2-5; D remains ambiguous. CDR1 is DFQATT, CDR2 SNEGSKA, per germline (reference sequence). V lost 6 bases, J lost 4 bases, and 6 bases lay in between. This CDR3 contains 10 residues. Here the CDR3 DNA reads TGCAGTGCCTCTATAGAGACCCAGTACTTC. It codes for CSASIETQYF.

V usage is TRBV7-2 and J usage is TRBJ1-2; D might be TRBD1 (5 bases). In germline, CDR1 is SGHTA, CDR2 FQGNSA. The CDR3 length is 13 residues. V was cut by 5 bases and J by 4 bases, with 11 bases left in between. CDR3 loop: CASSPGLVYGYTF. As DNA, the CDR3 is TGTGCCAGCAGCCCGGGACTGGTCTATGGCTACACCTTC.

V and J are TRBV6-1 and TRBJ2-1, with D possibly matching TRBD1 (7 bases). The CDR3 totals 14 residues. The ends were cut back, 3 bases at V and 8 bases at J, with 14 bases in the middle. Germline V lookup: CDR1 MNHNS, CDR2 SASEGT. CDR3 sequence: CASSDQGGGDEQFF. CDR3 nucleotides: TGTGCCAGCAGTGACCAGGGGGGCGGGGATGAGCAGTTCTTC.

About this clone itself: At one end, the junction sequence differs from germline, possibly due to a read error. The chain couples TRBV6-5 to TRBJ1-1; 7 bases line up with TRBD1. CDR1 and CDR2 from the germline V gene are MNHEY and SVGAGI. The CDR3 extends over 13 amino acids. This CDR3 is CASSKTGNAEAFF. The CDR3 coding sequence is TGTGCCAGCAGTAAGACAGGGAACGCTGAAGCTTTCTTT.

In this sample, this clone turned up a few times. As DNA, the CDR3 is TGTGCCGGGGCCTCTGGGGCCAACGTCCTGACTTTC. Amino acid sequence: CAGASGANVLTF. This chain joins TRBV7-2 and TRBJ2-6; D possibly corresponds to TRBD1 (5 bases). CDR3 length: 12 residues. With 11 bases removed from V and 0 bases from J, the gap between germline ends came to 5 bases. Looked up from germline, CDR1 is SGHTA and CDR2 is FQGNSA. The full variable domain, in which reference TRBV7-2 and TRBJ2-6 provide the parts outside the CDR3, is GAGVSQSPSNKVTEKGKDVELRCDPISGHTALYWYRQSLGQGLEFLIYFQGNSAPDKSGLPSDRFSAERTGGSVSTLTIQRTQQEDSAVYLCAGASGANVLTFGAGSRLTVL.

This chain connects TRBV7-9 to TRBJ1-2; D is uncertain. Trimming cost V 2 bases and J 3 bases, with 7 bases left between them. Germline CDR1 and CDR2: SEHNR and FQNEAQ (reference sequence). CDR3 length: 13 residues. The CDR3 bases are TGTGCCAGCAGCTTAATGGCAGACTATGGCTACACCTTC. It is translated as CASSLMADYGYTF.

The chain employs TRBV7-6 and TRBJ1-1, with D perhaps matching TRBD1 (6 bases). Trimming pared 6 bases from V and 3 bases from J, leaving 17 bases between. The CDR3 sequence is 15 residues long. Germline CDR1 SGHVS, CDR2 FNYEAQ. The CDR3 bases are TGTGCCAGCAGTCGTGCCGGAGGGGGGGACACTGAAGCTTTCTTT. Translating it yields CASSRAGGGDTEAFF.

The table lists this clone with a few counts. This chain connects TRBV10-3 to TRBJ2-1; 8 bases fit TRBD2. This CDR3 spans 14 amino acids. Germline V gives CDR1 ENHRY, CDR2 SYGVKD. The V and J ends lost 4 bases and 6 bases, in that order; junction bases with no gene match: 5. The CDR3 region has the DNA TGTGCCATCAGTGCAAGCGGGAGCGGCAATGAGCAGTTCTTC. It codes for CAISASGSGNEQFF.